Listed here are 6 T cell receptor beta chains from one sample, sequenced in a study of blood T cell repertoires in COVID-19. The assay was immunoSEQ multiplex PCR, and TCRdb's table has in-frame clones only and misses some. Of approximately 140,000 clones listed, 84% are singletons. The sample taken for sequencing was PBMCs or T cells enriched from blood (not recorded which). These receptor sequences come from a man in his fifties in a cohort exposed to, infected with or recovered from COVID-19 (not recorded which).

The CDR3 bases are TGCAGCGTTGAAGCGTTTGCCGACTCGAGCGGGAATGAGCAGTTCTTC. Translation: CSVEAFADSSGNEQFF. The chain joins TRBV29-1 to TRBJ2-1; D possibly corresponds to TRBD2 (6 bases). Trimming removed 1 base at V and 7 bases at J, with 20 bases between. Germline V gene sequence: CDR1 SQVTM, CDR2 ANQGSEA. The CDR3 loop spans 16 amino acids.

Note on this clone: Other DNA sequences in this specimen translate into the identical CDR3. V usage is TRBV9 and J usage is TRBJ1-6, with 7 bases fitting TRBD1. The germline V gene has CDR1 SGDLS and CDR2 YYNGEE. The CDR3 spans 15 residues. With 0 bases clipped from V and 7 bases from J, the junction kept 4 bases outside the gene matches. The CDR3 here is CASSVAPGGNSPLHF. The CDR3 region has the DNA TGTGCCAGCAGCGTAGCGCCAGGGGGGAATTCACCCCTCCACTTT.

The DNA of the CDR3 is TGTGCCAGCAGCGGGACAGGGCACACCGGGGAGCTGTTTTTT. Amino acids: CASSGTGHTGELFF. The chain is built from TRBV5-5 and TRBJ2-2, with 9 positions matching TRBD1. Germline CDR1 is SGHKS and CDR2 is YYEKEE (reference sequence). Trimming at V came to 4 bases and at J to 3 bases, leaving 1 base not matched to a gene. The CDR3 consists of 14 residues. The variable domain in full, completed from reference TRBV5-5 and TRBJ2-2, reads DAGVTQSPTHLIKTRGQQVTLRCSPISGHKSVSWYQQVLGQGPQFIFQYYEKEERGRGNFPDRFSARQFPNYSSELNVNALLLGDSALYLCASSGTGHTGELFFGEGSRLTVL.

The chain combines TRBV6-5 with TRBJ2-1, with D unresolved. The length of the CDR3 is 11 residues. The germline V and J ends were trimmed by 8 bases and 9 bases, with 11 bases remaining between them. Per germline, CDR1 MNHEY and CDR2 SVGAGI. The CDR3 DNA reads TGTGCCAGCTCTAGAAAAAGTGAGCAGTTCTTC. Encoded protein: CASSRKSEQFF.

The chain couples TRBV25-1 to TRBJ1-6; 7 bases match TRBD1. This CDR3 region has 13 residues. The junction had 6 bases not matched to a gene; V was cut back by 10 bases and J by 6 bases. The germline gives CDR1 MGHDK, CDR2 SYGVNS. The CDR3 bases are TGTGCCACCCAGGGGGATCTTAATTCACCCCTCCACTTT. Translating gives CATQGDLNSPLHF.

V usage is TRBV7-6 and J usage is TRBJ2-1; 16 bases are shared with TRBD2. With V trimmed by 5 bases and J by 6 bases, 16 bases remained unmatched. Germline CDR1 and CDR2: SGHVS and FNYEAQ. This CDR3 region has 20 residues. In DNA, the CDR3 is TGTGCCAGCAGCCTCCTTCCTCCGGGACTAGCGGGAGGGCCGGGCAATGAGCAGTTCTTC. This encodes CASSLLPPGLAGGPGNEQFF.